The T cell receptor (beta chain) under discussion was sequenced for a study of T cell responses to AZD1222 COVID-19 vaccine. With regard to this clone: The antigen is not known.

The repertoire was sequenced with immunoSEQ multiplex PCR; TCRdb's copy has only in-frame clones and lacks some. The profile shows 90,000 to 120,000 clones, approximately 87% of them singletons. Whole-study results and caveats: CD4 TCRs covered the whole spike, strongest at regions 160-218 and 743-854. Compared with day 0, the breadth and depth of the Spike-specific TCR repertoire rose significantly after two doses of AZD1222. Clonal diversity was possibly underestimated; the donors were predominantly white British and more often female.

The CDR3 extends over 17 amino acids. Germline CDR1 is LNHNV and CDR2 is YYDKDF (reference sequence). With V trimmed by 0 bases and J by 4 bases, 5 bases remained unmatched. The sample was peripheral blood, taken on day 0 of AZD1222 vaccination. V usage is TRBV15 and J usage is TRBJ2-1, with 11 bases fitting TRBD2. This TCR derives from an adult in good health. CDR3 sequence (DNA): TGTGCCACCAGCAGAGATCAACTAGCGGGGGCTTACAATGAGCAGTTCTTC. Encoded protein: CATSRDQLAGAYNEQFF. Filled out from reference TRBV15 and TRBJ2-1, the complete variable domain reads DAMVIQNPRYQVTQFGKPVTLSCSQTLNHNVMYWYQQKSSQAPKLLFHYYDKDFNNEADTPDNFQSRRPNTSFCFLDIRSPGLGDTAMYLCATSRDQLAGAYNEQFFGPGTRLTVL.